This TCR beta chain was profiled in a study of blood T cell repertoires in COVID-19. In the original processing: Nucleated cell number was recorded as an estimate derived from reference gene primer amplification. Method: immunoSEQ multiplex PCR; TCRdb's copy keeps in-frame clones and lacks some. D and trimming were read from the DNA, whereas the V and J calls and clone size are those reported in that table. The sample includes about 47,000 clones, about four fifths of them seen just once. Germline assignment: CDR1 SGHRS and CDR2 YFSETQ. The J segment lost 6 bases and the V segment lost 2 bases, leaving 2 bases of the junction unmatched. The CDR3 consists of 12 residues.

This clonotype was obtained from a man aged 45-65 years with acute or convalescent COVID-19. Sequencing used peripheral blood. The gene calls are TRBV5-1 and TRBJ2-7; 7 nucleotides agree with TRBD1. For the CDR3, the DNA is TGCGCCAGCAGCTTCACAGGGGTCGAGCAGTACTTC. Protein product: CASSFTGVEQYF.